A single sample is the source of the 23 T cell receptor beta chains below, sequenced in a study of shared T cell receptors in the human thymus. TCRdb's copy holds only in-frame clones and misses some; the assay was immunoSEQ multiplex PCR. The sample has about 730,000 clones, around 85% seen once. The same data also went into a second study, on human thymus T cells.

Sequenced: thymocytes. The receptors come from a girl in the first two years of life with a congenital heart defect.

V gene TRBV5-1 combines with J gene TRBJ1-2, with 7 bases that match TRBD1. Germline lookup yields CDR1 SGHRS and CDR2 YFSETQ. V lost 0 bases to trimming and J lost 6 bases; unmatched junction nucleotides: 5. The CDR3 loop spans 14 amino acids. CDR3 coding DNA: TGCGCCAGCAGCTTGGTGGACAGGAGCCATGGCTACACCTTC. As protein: CASSLVDRSHGYTF.

This clone was observed a few times. The genes are TRBV7-3 and TRBJ1-4; D gene unclear. The CDR3 extends over 16 amino acids. Germline V gives CDR1 SGHTA, CDR2 FQGTGA. The V end was cut by 1 base, the J end by 8 bases, with 17 bases between. The CDR3 region is CASSLKPTGSREKLFF. The DNA of the CDR3 is TGTGCCAGCAGCTTAAAACCCACGGGGAGTCGGGAAAAACTGTTTTTT.

This chain links TRBV19 with TRBJ2-3, with D perhaps TRBD1 (6 bases). Per the germline V gene, CDR1 is LNHDA and CDR2 is SQIVND (reference sequence). The CDR3 is 15 amino acids. V was trimmed by 6 bases and J by 2 bases, leaving 15 bases between them. The chain's CDR3 is CASRHRDTFTDTQYF. CDR3 in DNA: TGTGCCAGTAGGCACCGGGACACCTTCACAGATACGCAGTATTTT.

The rearrangement joins TRBV27 to TRBJ1-2, with 7 bases aligning to TRBD1. Germline V gene sequence: CDR1 MNHEY, CDR2 SMNVEV (reference sequence). The V gene end was trimmed by 4 bases and the J gene end by 4 bases; junction bases not matched to a gene: 9. The CDR3 consists of 15 residues. Here the CDR3 DNA reads TGTGCCAGCAGTTACTCACAGGGGCTTGCCTATGGCTACACCTTC. This encodes CASSYSQGLAYGYTF.

The gene calls are TRBV2 and TRBJ1-1; D possibly corresponds to TRBD1 (5 bases). The germline V gene encodes CDR1 SNHLY and CDR2 FYNNEI. The CDR3 covers 14 residues. V was clipped by 6 bases and J by 6 bases, with 17 bases between them. The CDR3 nucleotides are TGTGCCAGCAGCCTCGGACGGGGGGACCCTGAAGCTTTCTTT. Translated: CASSLGRGDPEAFF. Full variable domain (outside the CDR3, taken from reference TRBV2 and TRBJ1-1): EPEVTQTPSHQVTQMGQEVILRCVPISNHLYFYWYRQILGQKVEFLVSFYNNEISEKSEIFDDQFSVERPDGSNFTLKIRSTKLEDSAMYFCASSLGRGDPEAFFGQGTRLTVV.

The chain uses TRBV5-3 and TRBJ1-1; 9 bases align to TRBD1. TRBV5-3 has ORF status, its function being uncertain. The ends lost 4 bases at V and 4 bases at J; junction bases unmatched: 5. The CDR3 length is 14 residues. The CDR3 sequence: CARSMTGGTTEAFF. CDR3 sequence (DNA): TGTGCCAGAAGCATGACAGGGGGTACCACTGAAGCTTTCTTT.

DNA for the CDR3: TGCGCCAGCAGCCAAGACGTATTGTACCAAGAGACCCAGTACTTC. Translation gives CASSQDVLYQETQYF. The J gene is TRBJ2-5, the V gene TRBV4-3; D is unclear. V was trimmed by 0 bases and J by 0 bases, leaving 8 bases between them. This CDR3 spans 15 amino acids. From germline, CDR1 is LGHNA and CDR2 YSLEER.

The genes are TRBV9 and TRBJ2-7; 7 nucleotides line up with TRBD2. Looked up from germline, CDR1 is SGDLS and CDR2 is YYNGEE. The CDR3 is 16 amino acids. V shed 0 bases, J shed 4 bases, and the junction held 10 bases outside the gene matches. In DNA form, the CDR3 reads TGTGCCAGCAGCGTAGTACCTTCGGGGGGACTTTACGAGCAGTACTTC. Its protein is CASSVVPSGGLYEQYF. The variable domain in full, with the rest retrieved from reference TRBV9 and TRBJ2-7, is DSGVTQTPKHLITATGQRVTLRCSPRSGDLSVYWYQQSLDQGLQFLIQYYNGEERAKGNILERFSAQQFPDLHSELNLSSLELGDSALYFCASSVVPSGGLYEQYFGPGTRLTVT.

This rearrangement joins TRBV15 to TRBJ2-5, with TRBD2 matching over 8 bases. Germline assignment: CDR1 LNHNV and CDR2 YYDKDF (reference sequence). J gave up 6 bases and V 8 bases, and 11 bases lay outside the gene matches. The CDR3 loop spans 14 amino acids. DNA for the CDR3: TGTGCCACCGGTCGGGGGGGTTTCGGGCAGACCCAGTACTTC. Its protein product is CATGRGGFGQTQYF.

The chain is built from TRBV7-9 and TRBJ2-5, with 8 bases matching TRBD1. CDR1 and CDR2 (germline): SEHNR, FQNEAQ (reference sequence). There are 15 residues in the CDR3. Germline trimming cut 3 bases from V and 3 bases from J; bases unmatched to any gene: 6. The CDR3 nucleotides read TGTGCCAGCAGCTTTATACAGGGGGTTAAAGAGACCCAGTACTTC. Translating gives CASSFIQGVKETQYF.

The V gene is TRBV2, the J gene TRBJ1-3, with 7 positions matching TRBD1. The CDR3 is 18 residues long. With 6 bases clipped from V and 1 base from J, the junction kept 15 bases outside the gene matches. In germline, CDR1 is SNHLY, CDR2 FYNNEI. The CDR3 bases are TGTGCCAGCAGCGCCACACCACTTACAGGGGATTCTGGAAACACCATATATTTT. The encoded protein is CASSATPLTGDSGNTIYF.

The chain combines TRBV5-6 with TRBJ2-7, with D possibly TRBD2 on 5 matching bases. The germline V gene encodes CDR1 SGHDT and CDR2 YYEEEE. Trimming took off 0 bases at V and 6 bases at J, with 10 bases between the two ends. The CDR3 consists of 13 residues. The CDR3 DNA is TGTGCCAGCAGCTTGGTAAGGGCGGGCGAGCAGTACTTC. Its translation is CASSLVRAGEQYF.

This clone was detected only a few times. The genes are TRBV7-9 and TRBJ1-1, with 7 bases aligning to TRBD1. Germline trimming cut 4 bases from V and 11 bases from J; bases unmatched to any gene: 19. Germline loops: CDR1 SEHNR, CDR2 FQNEAQ (reference sequence). The CDR3 is 16 amino acids. CDR3 amino acids: CASSSTRQGYKAGAFF. CDR3 DNA sequence: TGTGCCAGCAGCTCGACCCGACAGGGATATAAGGCAGGGGCTTTCTTT.

The rearrangement links TRBV4-3 to TRBJ2-7; D gene uncertain. The J call could be wrong; TRBJ2-5 is a better fit for the DNA end. The CDR3 is made up of 18 amino acids. CDR1 is LGHNA and CDR2 is YSLEER in the germline V gene. DNA of the CDR3: TGCGCCAGCAGCCGATGGCCCAGGTGGATAAGTCCCCAAGAGACCCAGTACTTC. Its translation: CASSRWPRWISPQETQYF.

The V gene is TRBV9, the J gene TRBJ1-1, with 7 bases that match TRBD1. With V trimmed by 4 bases and J by 0 bases, 9 bases remained unmatched. CDR3 size: 16 residues. Germline V gene sequence: CDR1 SGDLS, CDR2 YYNGEE. The CDR3 DNA is TGTGCCAGCAGCCGAGGATGGGACAGACTGAACACTGAAGCTTTCTTT. Protein sequence: CASSRGWDRLNTEAFF. Supplemented by reference TRBV9 and TRBJ1-1, the full variable domain reads DSGVTQTPKHLITATGQRVTLRCSPRSGDLSVYWYQQSLDQGLQFLIQYYNGEERAKGNILERFSAQQFPDLHSELNLSSLELGDSALYFCASSRGWDRLNTEAFFGQGTRLTVV.

Written as DNA, the CDR3 is TGTGCCACCGGGGAACTGTTTTTT. This codes for CATGELFF. This chain joins TRBV6-6 and TRBJ1-4; D uncertain. CDR1 and CDR2 from the germline V gene are MNHNY and SVGAGI (reference sequence). Trimming took off 10 bases at V and 12 bases at J, with 6 bases between the two ends. This CDR3 has 8 amino acids.

This clone appeared a single time. This sequence joins TRBV14 and TRBJ1-1; 10 positions agree with TRBD1. Germline V gene sequence: CDR1 SGHDN, CDR2 FVKESK. The junction had 15 bases not matched to a gene; V was cut back by 0 bases and J by 5 bases. This CDR3 region has 19 residues. CDR3 nucleotides: TGTGCCAGCAGCCAAGAATCGGAGGACAGGGGGTTTGGAGTAACTGAAGCTTTCTTT. Its protein product is CASSQESEDRGFGVTEAFF.

The chain recombines TRBV5-1 with TRBJ1-2; no clear D. The CDR3 spans 15 residues. Trimming cost V 1 base and J 6 bases, with 16 bases left between them. Germline V gene sequence: CDR1 SGHRS, CDR2 YFSETQ. The CDR3 DNA reads TGCGCCAGCAGCTTGAGGGCTCCGGGGAAGGATGGCTACACCTTC. It codes for CASSLRAPGKDGYTF.

The gene calls are TRBV25-1 and TRBJ2-5; 8 bases match TRBD2. The CDR3 is 16 amino acids. The junction had 7 bases not matched to a gene; V was cut back by 4 bases and J by 0 bases. Germline V gives CDR1 MGHDK, CDR2 SYGVNS. The DNA of the CDR3 is TGTGCCAGCAGTGCCGGGGGGGTTCAGTACCAAGAGACCCAGTACTTC. Translating gives CASSAGGVQYQETQYF.

This sequence joins TRBV25-1 and TRBJ1-6, with D uncertain. V was clipped by 4 bases and J by 6 bases, with 7 bases between them. The CDR3 loop spans 13 amino acids. Germline CDR1 MGHDK, CDR2 SYGVNS. The CDR3 reads CASSVERNSPLHF. The CDR3 DNA follows: TGTGCCAGCAGTGTTGAGCGTAATTCACCCCTCCACTTT.

This clone appeared a single time. The chain carries TRBV5-6 and TRBJ1-3; TRBD1 matches 10 bases. The ends lost 2 bases at V and 0 bases at J; junction bases unmatched: 11. Germline V gene sequence: CDR1 SGHDT, CDR2 YYEEEE. The CDR3 totals 19 residues. In DNA, the CDR3 is TGTGCCAGCAGCTTCCGGGACAGGGGAGCACGCTTCTCTGGAAACACCATATATTTT. The encoded protein is CASSFRDRGARFSGNTIYF.

This rearrangement joins TRBV19 to TRBJ2-7; D remains unclear. This CDR3 has 13 amino acids. Germline assignment: CDR1 LNHDA and CDR2 SQIVND (reference sequence). V was pared by 9 bases and J by 3 bases, with 15 bases between. The CDR3 loop reads CASCDSYSYEQYF. Written as DNA, the CDR3 is TGTGCCAGCTGCGATTCGTACAGCTACGAGCAGTACTTC. The variable domain in full, with the rest retrieved from reference TRBV19 and TRBJ2-7, is DGGITQSPKYLFRKEGQNVTLSCEQNLNHDAMYWYRQDPGQGLRLIYYSQIVNDFQKGDIAEGYSVSREKKESFPLTVTSAQKNPTAFYLCASCDSYSYEQYFGPGTRLTVT.

V and J are TRBV7-2 and TRBJ1-6; tentative D call: TRBD1 (5 bases). Trimming pared 5 bases from V and 9 bases from J, leaving 11 bases between. This CDR3 region has 13 residues. CDR1 and CDR2 from the germline V gene are SGHTA and FQGNSA. CDR3: CASSPSQASPLHF. In nucleotides, the CDR3 is TGTGCCAGCAGCCCTTCACAGGCTTCACCCCTCCACTTT. Filled out from reference TRBV7-2 and TRBJ1-6, the complete variable domain reads GAGVSQSPSNKVTEKGKDVELRCDPISGHTALYWYRQSLGQGLEFLIYFQGNSAPDKSGLPSDRFSAERTGGSVSTLTIQRTQQEDSAVYLCASSPSQASPLHFGNGTRLTVT.